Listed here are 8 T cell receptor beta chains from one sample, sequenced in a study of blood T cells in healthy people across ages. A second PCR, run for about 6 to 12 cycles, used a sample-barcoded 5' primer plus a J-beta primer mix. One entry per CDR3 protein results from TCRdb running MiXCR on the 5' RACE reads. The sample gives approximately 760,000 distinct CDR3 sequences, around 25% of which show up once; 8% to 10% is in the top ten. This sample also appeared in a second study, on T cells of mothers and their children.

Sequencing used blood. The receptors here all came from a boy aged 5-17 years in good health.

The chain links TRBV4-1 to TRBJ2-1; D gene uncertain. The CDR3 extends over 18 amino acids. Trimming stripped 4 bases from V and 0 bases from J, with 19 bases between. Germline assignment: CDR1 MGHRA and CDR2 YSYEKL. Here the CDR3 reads CASSPLPLADPSYNEQFF. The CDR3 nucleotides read TGCGCCAGCAGCCCCCTACCCCTTGCGGACCCCTCCTACAATGAGCAGTTCTTC.

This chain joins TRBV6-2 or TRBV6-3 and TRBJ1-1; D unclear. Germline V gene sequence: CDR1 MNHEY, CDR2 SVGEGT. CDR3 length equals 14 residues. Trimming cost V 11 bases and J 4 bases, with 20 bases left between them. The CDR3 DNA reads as TGTGCCGTAGGCGGCTGGGCCGACGGCACTGAAGCTTTCTTT. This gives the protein CAVGGWADGTEAFF.

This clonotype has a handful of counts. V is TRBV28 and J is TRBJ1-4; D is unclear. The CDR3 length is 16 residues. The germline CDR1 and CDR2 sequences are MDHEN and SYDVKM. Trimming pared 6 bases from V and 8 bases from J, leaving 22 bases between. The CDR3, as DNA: TGTGCCAGCAGCAGCCGGATTTGGGGAGGATTAGAAAAACTGTTTTTT. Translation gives CASSSRIWGGLEKLFF.

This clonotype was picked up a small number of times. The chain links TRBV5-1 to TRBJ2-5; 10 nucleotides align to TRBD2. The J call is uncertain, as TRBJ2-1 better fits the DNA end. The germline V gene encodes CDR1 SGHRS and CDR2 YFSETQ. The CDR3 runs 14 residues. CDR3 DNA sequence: TGCGCCAGCAGGACTAGCGGGTCTGGCAATGAGCAGTTCTTC. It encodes CASRTSGSGNEQFF.

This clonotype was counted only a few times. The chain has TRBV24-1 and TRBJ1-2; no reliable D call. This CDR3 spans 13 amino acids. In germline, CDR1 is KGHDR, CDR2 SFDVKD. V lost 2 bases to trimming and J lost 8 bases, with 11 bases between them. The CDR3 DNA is TGTGCCACCAGTGATTCTGAGGTGGGCGGCTACACCTTC. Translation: CATSDSEVGGYTF.

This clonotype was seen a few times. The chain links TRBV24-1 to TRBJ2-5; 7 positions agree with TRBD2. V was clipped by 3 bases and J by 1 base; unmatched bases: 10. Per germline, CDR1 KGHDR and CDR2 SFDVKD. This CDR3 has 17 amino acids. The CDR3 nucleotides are TGTGCCACCAGTGATGCCGCGTGGGCTAGCGGCCAAGAGACCCAGTACTTC. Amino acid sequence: CATSDAAWASGQETQYF.

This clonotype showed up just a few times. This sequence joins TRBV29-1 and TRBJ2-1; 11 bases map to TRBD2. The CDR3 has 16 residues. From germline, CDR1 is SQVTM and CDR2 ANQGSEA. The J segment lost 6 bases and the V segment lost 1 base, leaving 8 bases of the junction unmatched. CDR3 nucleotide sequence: TGCAGCGTTGAAGTGAGTAGCGGGAGGGCCTTCAATGAGCAGTTCTTC. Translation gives CSVEVSSGRAFNEQFF.

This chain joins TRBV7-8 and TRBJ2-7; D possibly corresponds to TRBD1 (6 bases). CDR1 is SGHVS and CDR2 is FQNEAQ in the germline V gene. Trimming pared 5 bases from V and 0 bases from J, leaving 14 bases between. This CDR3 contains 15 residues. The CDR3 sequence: CASSQRGTLSYEQYF. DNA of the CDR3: TGTGCCAGCAGCCAGAGGGGGACCCTCTCCTACGAGCAGTACTTC.